These 24 T cell receptor beta chains came from one sample sequenced in a study of blood T cell repertoires in COVID-19. Clones were sequenced by immunoSEQ multiplex PCR, and TCRdb holds only the in-frame ones, with some missing. This repertoire shows 250,000 to 350,000 clones, approximately 90% found once; its top ten account for 4.5% to 7%. The sequenced sample was PBMCs or T cells enriched from blood (not recorded which). Receptors were obtained from a woman in her twenties or thirties who had recovered from COVID-19.

The genes are TRBV21-1 and TRBJ1-5; the table's D gene call, TRBD1, was not cross checked with the DNA. TRBV21-1 is a pseudogene locus. This CDR3 region has 15 residues. In DNA, the CDR3 is TGTGCCAACGGACAGGGAAGTCTGAGCAATCAGCCCCAGCATTTT. It is translated as CANGQGSLSNQPQHF.

The V and J genes are TRBV19 and TRBJ1-2; 9 nucleotides agree with TRBD1. Trimming cost V 3 bases and J 1 base; bases outside gene matches: 0. Germline V gene data show CDR1 as LNHDA and CDR2 as SQIVND (reference sequence). The CDR3 length is 14 residues. CDR3 DNA sequence: TGTGCCAGTAGTATGGGACAGGGTAACTATGGCTACACCTTC. It specifies CASSMGQGNYGYTF.

This clone was detected only once. This rearrangement joins TRBV1 to TRBJ2-7; the tabulated D call, TRBD2, remains unverified against the DNA. TRBV1 is tagged as a pseudogene. There are 16 residues in the CDR3. CDR3 coding DNA: TGCACCAGCAGCCAAAGGACTAGCGGAGCCTCCTACGAGCAGTACTTC. Translating gives CTSSQRTSGASYEQYF.

V gene TRBV5-1 combines with J gene TRBJ1-3; no definite D call. Germline loops: CDR1 SGHRS, CDR2 YFSETQ. This CDR3 spans 13 amino acids. V lost 3 bases and J 2 bases, leaving 6 bases between the germline ends. CDR3 DNA sequence: TGCGCCAGCAGCTCCCGGGCTGGAAACACCATATATTTT. Translating gives CASSSRAGNTIYF.

This chain links TRBV6-1 with TRBJ1-5, with D possibly TRBD1 on 6 matching bases. This CDR3 comprises 16 residues. V lost 2 bases and J lost 1, with 12 bases in between. Germline V gene data show CDR1 as MNHNS and CDR2 as SASEGT. The CDR3: CASSEFRGASNQPQHF. CDR3 sequence (DNA): TGTGCCAGCAGTGAATTTCGGGGGGCGAGCAATCAGCCCCAGCATTTT.

The rearrangement joins TRBV2 to TRBJ1-2, with 8 nucleotides matching TRBD1. Germline V lookup: CDR1 SNHLY, CDR2 FYNNEI. CDR3 length equals 13 residues. V lost 5 bases to trimming and J lost 4 bases; unmatched junction nucleotides: 3. CDR3 residues: CASSRTGIYGYTF. The DNA of the CDR3 is TGTGCCAGCAGTAGGACAGGGATCTATGGCTACACCTTC.

The rearrangement links TRBV30 to TRBJ1-2; D is uncertain. The CDR3 covers 14 residues. The V gene's germline CDR1 is GTSNPN and CDR2 SVGIG (reference sequence). Trimming stripped 2 bases from V and 6 bases from J, with 16 bases between. Here the CDR3 reads CAWSLPPGEHGYTF. DNA for the CDR3: TGTGCCTGGAGTCTACCACCCGGGGAACATGGCTACACCTTC.

This chain connects TRBV9 to TRBJ2-2, with D possibly matching TRBD2 (7 bases). Germline-derived CDR1 and CDR2 are SGDLS and YYNGEE. The CDR3 consists of 16 residues. The V gene lost 4 bases and the J gene lost 0 bases, with 13 bases spanning the gap. The CDR3 nucleotides are TGTGCCAGCAGCCCCCGGGGGGCCGCGAACACCGGGGAGCTGTTTTTT. Encoded protein: CASSPRGAANTGELFF.

The chain recombines TRBV19 with TRBJ1-5; TRBD1 matches at 9 bases. V shed 7 bases and J 6 bases; nucleotides not matched to a gene: 10. The CDR3 loop spans 15 amino acids. The germline V gene has CDR1 LNHDA and CDR2 SQIVND (reference sequence). Here the CDR3 reads CASNPSQGASQPQHF. The CDR3 DNA reads TGTGCCAGTAACCCATCACAGGGGGCAAGTCAGCCCCAGCATTTT.

The chain joins TRBV6-5 to TRBJ2-7, with D possibly TRBD2 on 6 matching bases. V lost 8 bases, J lost 2 bases, and 7 bases lay in between. The CDR3 has 11 residues. Germline V gene lookup returns CDR1 MNHEY and CDR2 SVGAGI. The CDR3 sequence is CASAGTYEQYF. CDR3 sequence (DNA): TGTGCCAGCGCGGGAACCTACGAGCAGTACTTC.

This clone was seen a handful of times. The chain couples TRBV5-4 to TRBJ2-5; the match to TRBD2 covers 9 bases. V was clipped by 2 bases and J by 1 base; unmatched bases: 3. Germline CDR1 reads SGHNT; CDR2 reads YYREEE (reference sequence). The CDR3 consists of 15 residues. This CDR3 is CASSFKRGAQETQYF. CDR3 bases: TGTGCCAGCAGCTTTAAGCGGGGGGCCCAAGAGACCCAGTACTTC.

This chain joins TRBV6-1 and TRBJ1-2; D uncertain. This CDR3 is 13 amino acids long. The V and J ends lost 2 bases and 3 bases respectively, with 7 bases between them. From germline, CDR1 is MNHNS and CDR2 SASEGT. The CDR3 bases are TGTGCCAGCAGTGAAAAGTCAGACTATGGCTACACCTTC. Protein: CASSEKSDYGYTF.

The genes are TRBV3-1 (or the pseudogene TRBV3-2) and TRBJ1-1; D possibly corresponds to TRBD1 (6 bases). Trimming shortened V by 2 bases and J by 1 base, and 8 bases separated the two germline ends. Looked up from germline, CDR1 is LGHDT and CDR2 is YNNKEL (reference sequence). The CDR3 is made up of 14 amino acids. CDR3 residues: CASSQTGSNTEAFF. The CDR3 DNA sequence: TGTGCCAGCAGCCAAACAGGGTCGAACACTGAAGCTTTCTTT.

Written as DNA, the CDR3 is TGTGCCAGCTGGGCAGAGGGTTCACCCCTCCACTTT. This encodes CASWAEGSPLHF. The V gene is TRBV19, the J gene TRBJ1-6; D not certain. V was shortened by 9 bases and J by 9 bases, with 12 bases between the two germline ends. Germline V lookup: CDR1 LNHDA, CDR2 SQIVND (reference sequence). CDR3 size: 12 residues.

This chain joins TRBV6-2 or TRBV6-3 and TRBJ1-2, with 7 bases that match TRBD1. Germline values: CDR1 MNHEY, CDR2 SVGEGT. The CDR3 is 14 residues long. The ends lost 2 bases at V and 4 bases at J; junction bases unmatched: 4. The CDR3 DNA is TGTGCCAGCAGTTACGCTGCAGGGGGCTATGGCTACACCTTC. Translation: CASSYAAGGYGYTF.

The chain is built from TRBV6-5 and TRBJ1-2; 7 nucleotides align to TRBD1. The CDR3 totals 14 residues. Germline CDR1 reads MNHEY; CDR2 reads SVGAGI. V trimming: 6 bases; J trimming: 3 bases; junction bases outside the gene matches: 7. The CDR3 nucleotides are TGTGCCAGCAGAGACCGGGACAGACACTATGGCTACACCTTC. This codes for CASRDRDRHYGYTF.

The gene calls are TRBV19 and TRBJ1-3, with TRBD1 identical over 11 bases. The CDR3 spans 14 residues. The junction had 3 bases not matched to a gene; V was cut back by 3 bases and J by 8 bases. Germline lookup yields CDR1 LNHDA and CDR2 SQIVND (reference sequence). As DNA, the CDR3 is TGTGCCAGTAGTATGGGGACAGGGGGATACACCATATATTTT. Its translation is CASSMGTGGYTIYF.

The chain carries TRBV19 and TRBJ1-6; tentative D call: TRBD1 (5 bases). V was clipped by 3 bases and J by 9 bases, with 18 bases between them. The germline gives CDR1 LNHDA, CDR2 SQIVND (reference sequence). The CDR3 extends over 16 amino acids. CDR3 DNA sequence: TGTGCCAGTAGTATCGGCTCAGGGAGGAGAGGTTCACCCCTCCACTTT. Translating gives CASSIGSGRRGSPLHF.

The J gene is TRBJ1-5, the V gene TRBV6-2 or TRBV6-3; D unresolved. The length of the CDR3 is 13 residues. Germline CDR1 MNHEY, CDR2 SVGEGT. The V and J ends lost 4 bases and 8 bases respectively, with 12 bases between them. As DNA, the CDR3 is TGTGCCAGCAGTTCCCCGGGTCGCGAGCCCCAGCATTTT. Translation gives CASSSPGREPQHF.

As DNA, the CDR3 is TGTGCCAGCAGCGTAGGTGGGGCGCGTGAAAAACTGTTTTTT. It encodes CASSVGGAREKLFF. This chain links TRBV9 with TRBJ1-4, with D possibly being TRBD1 (5 bases). V gave up 0 bases and J gave up 7 bases, with 10 bases separating them. The CDR3 is 14 residues long. Germline V CDR1 and CDR2: SGDLS, YYNGEE.

The chain has TRBV7-9 and TRBJ1-1; the D is unclear. The CDR3 is 16 residues long. V lost 1 base and J lost 8, with 20 bases in between. Germline lookup yields CDR1 SEHNR and CDR2 FQNEAQ (reference sequence). CDR3 nucleotides: TGTGCCAGCAGCTTAGGCCGTAACAGAAAGATATTCGAAGCTTTCTTT. The encoded protein is CASSLGRNRKIFEAFF.

The chain employs TRBV9 and TRBJ2-5; no reliable D call. Germline CDR1 and CDR2: SGDLS and YYNGEE. V lost 5 bases, J lost 5 bases, and 7 bases lay in between. The CDR3 is 11 residues long. In DNA form, the CDR3 reads TGTGCCAGCAGTTCCAGGGAGACCCAGTACTTC. Its translation is CASSSRETQYF.

This chain uses TRBV19 with TRBJ2-5, with 11 positions matching TRBD2. This CDR3 is 14 amino acids long. V dropped 5 bases and J dropped 3; count of bases not matched to a gene: 2. Germline loops: CDR1 LNHDA, CDR2 SQIVND (reference sequence). CDR3 protein: CASSGGLAEETQYF. The CDR3 DNA follows: TGTGCCAGTAGTGGGGGACTAGCGGAAGAGACCCAGTACTTC.

The chain links TRBV19 to TRBJ2-3; the match to TRBD2 covers 10 bases. There are 15 residues in the CDR3. V dropped 3 bases and J dropped 4; count of bases not matched to a gene: 4. Germline loops: CDR1 LNHDA, CDR2 SQIVND (reference sequence). CDR3 nucleotides: TGTGCCAGTAGTATGTTAGCGGGGGGCCCAGATACGCAGTATTTT. It is translated as CASSMLAGGPDTQYF. The full variable domain, its missing parts supplied by reference TRBV19 and TRBJ2-3, is DGGITQSPKYLFRKEGQNVTLSCEQNLNHDAMYWYRQDPGQGLRLIYYSQIVNDFQKGDIAEGYSVSREKKESFPLTVTSAQKNPTAFYLCASSMLAGGPDTQYFGPGTRLTVL.